The rows below give T cell receptor beta chains drawn from one sample of a study of T cell repertoires in cytomegalovirus infection. These receptors lack a known antigen. In TCRdb, the reads were re-called with MiXCR into one record per CDR3 protein. The data hold 900,000 to 950,000 distinct CDR3 sequences, with 25% to 40% observed a single time. The sequences come from cultured CD8+ T cells from PBMCs, collected from culture after CMV antigen stimulation. The receptors here all came from a human donor in good health (CMV status not recorded). Some clones in this sample may be carry-over from other donors' samples. Each CDR3 is given with its conserved first and last residue. The order of the fields is CDR3 DNA, CDR3 protein, clone size, D gene, J gene, V gene. A D gene is named only where the DNA matches it firmly. Clone size is shown for a subset of rows, as once, few, many or a class of expanded clone.

TGTGCCAGCAGTTTAAGGCTTCGCAGCTCCTACAATGAGCAGTTCTTC	CASSLRLRSSYNEQFF	.	.	TRBJ2-1	TRBV27
TGTGCCAGCAGCTCTCCAACTACAGGCTCCTACGAGCAGTACTTC	CASSSPTTGSYEQYF	.	.	TRBJ2-7	TRBV5-4
TGTGCCACCAGTGACTCCGACAGGGGACCGGAGACCCAGTACTTC	CATSDSDRGPETQYF	.	TRBD1	TRBJ2-5	TRBV24-1
TGTGCCAGCAGTGACAGGGACAGATCCAACACCGGGGAGCTGTTTTTT	CASSDRDRSNTGELFF	few	TRBD1	TRBJ2-2	TRBV6-2/TRBV6-3
TGTGCCAGCAGCGATTACCAGGGTCGGGCTGGGGCCAACGTCCTGACTTTC	CASSDYQGRAGANVLTF	.	.	TRBJ2-6	TRBV7-6
TGTGCCAGCAGTACACCCCAGGGGGCGCGAACTGAAGCTTTCTTT	CASSTPQGARTEAFF	.	TRBD1	TRBJ1-1	TRBV6-6
TGTGCCAGCAGCGACATATCCAACGAGCAGTACTTC	CASSDISNEQYF	.	.	TRBJ2-7	TRBV12-3/TRBV12-4
TGTGCCAGCAGTTTCGGAGGGGCTGACACTGAAGCTTTCTTT	CASSFGGADTEAFF	many	.	TRBJ1-1	TRBV12-3/TRBV12-4
TGTGCCAGCAGCTCGGGCGGTGCGGCGAACTATGGCTACACCTTC	CASSSGGAANYGYTF	few	.	TRBJ1-2	TRBV7-9
TGTGCCATCAGGGACGTACGTTATCAACGTCAGCCCCAGCATTTT	CAIRDVRYQRQPQHF	.	.	TRBJ1-5	TRBV6-1
TGTGCCAGCAGTCAAGGGAAGGGAAATCAGCCCCAGCATTTT	CASSQGKGNQPQHF	.	.	TRBJ1-5	TRBV6-5
TGTGCCAGCAGCGGGGGGCCGGGGCACGGGGGCAATCAGCCCCAGCATTTT	CASSGGPGHGGNQPQHF	.	.	TRBJ1-5	TRBV5-5
TGTGCCAGCAGCTTGGCTGGTGGCGAGGGAGAGACCCAGTACTTC	CASSLAGGEGETQYF	few	.	TRBJ2-5	TRBV7-3
TGTGCCAGTGCTACCGGGACGCTCTATGGCTACACCTTC	CASATGTLYGYTF	.	.	TRBJ1-2	TRBV19
TGCAGTGCTTCCGGGACCCACTCCTACGAGCAGTACTTC	CSASGTHSYEQYF	few	.	TRBJ2-7	TRBV20-1
TGTACCAGCAGCTTTAGGGCAGCCCCTCCCAAAGCTTTCTTT	CTSSFRAAPPKAFF	.	.	TRBJ1-1	TRBV5-6
TGTGCCAGCAGCCGGGGACAAACCTCTGGGGCCAACGTCCTGACTTTC	CASSRGQTSGANVLTF	few	.	TRBJ2-6	TRBV7-9
TGTGCCCCCCGATGGTCGGGCCACACAAACTCACATCAGCCCCAGCATTTT	CAPRWSGHTNSHQPQHF	.	.	TRBJ1-5	TRBV7-2
TGTGCCAGTAGTTCCCCCGCCGGGGGGAACAATCAGCCCCAGCATTTT	CASSSPAGGNNQPQHF	.	.	TRBJ1-5	TRBV19
TGTGCCAGCAGTTTCAACAGGGGAGGGGGAGCTTTCTTT	CASSFNRGGGAFF	.	TRBD1	TRBJ1-1	TRBV7-4
TGTGCCAGTAGTCCTAGCGGGGGGCCCTTCAATGAGCAGTTCTTC	CASSPSGGPFNEQFF	.	TRBD2	TRBJ2-1	TRBV19
TGTGCCAGACGATCTTTACCTCAGGCCCCTCAAGAGACCCAGTACTTC	CARRSLPQAPQETQYF	few	.	TRBJ2-5	TRBV7-3
TGTGCCAGCAGCTTAGAAGGGTCTTTCACAGATACGCAGTATTTT	CASSLEGSFTDTQYF	many	.	TRBJ2-3	TRBV7-8
TGTGCCAGCAAGCCTGGGGGACACACCATATATTTT	CASKPGGHTIYF	few	.	TRBJ1-3	TRBV12-3/TRBV12-4
TGTGCCAGCAGTTACTCATTATATGGCAGGACCATGAACACTGAAGCTTTCTTT	CASSYSLYGRTMNTEAFF	few	.	TRBJ1-1	TRBV6-6
TGTGCCAGCAGCCAAGACAGCCACTACTCTGGGGCCAACGTCCTGACTTTC	CASSQDSHYSGANVLTF	.	.	TRBJ2-6	TRBV4-1
TGTGCTAGTGGTTCAGAACTTAGGGGCTATGGCTACACCTTC	CASGSELRGYGYTF	.	.	TRBJ1-2	TRBV12-5
TGTGCCAGCAGTTACTATCGGGGGGCAGATACGCAGTATTTT	CASSYYRGADTQYF	.	TRBD2	TRBJ2-3	TRBV6-5
TGTGCCAGCAGCTTCAAGCGGGCAGATACGCAGTATTTT	CASSFKRADTQYF	few	.	TRBJ2-3	TRBV7-8
TGTGCCAGCAACTCGGGGAGCCGGCTCTACGAGCAGTACTTC	CASNSGSRLYEQYF	few	.	TRBJ2-7	TRBV27
TGTGCCAGCAGTGAAAAGGGGGTGGTGGGGGGAGAGACAGAGCAGTTCTTC	CASSEKGVVGGETEQFF	few	.	TRBJ2-1	TRBV6-1
TGTGCCAGCAGCCCTCCGGGACTAGCGGGGGGGTCCAATGAGCAGTTCTTC	CASSPPGLAGGSNEQFF	many	TRBD2	TRBJ2-1	TRBV7-6
TGTGCCAGCAGCTTAAGGCCGGTGGTTGACCAAGAGACCCAGTACTTC	CASSLRPVVDQETQYF	few	.	TRBJ2-5	TRBV7-9
TGTGCCAGCAGCTTAGGGCTAGCGGGGGGGGCCCTCCAGTTCTTC	CASSLGLAGGALQFF	few	TRBD2	TRBJ2-1	TRBV13
TGTGCCAGCAGCCGACACAGGGAGGTGGTCTTTGGGGCCAACGTCCTGACTTTC	CASSRHREVVFGANVLTF	few	.	TRBJ2-6	TRBV7-3
TGCAGCGTTGAAAGTGGCGGGGCTCTCGGCTACACCTTC	CSVESGGALGYTF	.	.	TRBJ1-2	TRBV29-1
TGTGCCAGCAGTTTTCACACAGGGCGAGGCTACACCTTC	CASSFHTGRGYTF	.	.	TRBJ1-2	TRBV27